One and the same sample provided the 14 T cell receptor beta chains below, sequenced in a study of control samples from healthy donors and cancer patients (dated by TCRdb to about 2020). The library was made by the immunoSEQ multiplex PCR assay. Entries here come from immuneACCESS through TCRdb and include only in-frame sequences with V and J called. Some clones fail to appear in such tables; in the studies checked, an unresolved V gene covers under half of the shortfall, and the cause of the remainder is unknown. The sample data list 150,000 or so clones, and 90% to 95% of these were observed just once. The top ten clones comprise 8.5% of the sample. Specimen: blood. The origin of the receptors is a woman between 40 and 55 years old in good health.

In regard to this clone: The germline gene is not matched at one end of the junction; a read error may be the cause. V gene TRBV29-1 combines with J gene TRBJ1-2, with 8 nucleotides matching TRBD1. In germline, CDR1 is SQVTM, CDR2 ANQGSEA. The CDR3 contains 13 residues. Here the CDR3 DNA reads TGCAGCGTCCGACTAAGACTAACAGGGGGAGATTACTTC. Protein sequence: CSVRLRLTGGDYF.

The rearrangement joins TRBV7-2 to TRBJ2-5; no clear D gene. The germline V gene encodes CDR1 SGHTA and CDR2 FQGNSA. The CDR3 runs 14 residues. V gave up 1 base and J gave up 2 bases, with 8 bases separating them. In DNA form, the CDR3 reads TGTGCCAGCAGCTTAGGCCTAGGGCAAGAGACCCAGTACTTC. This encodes CASSLGLGQETQYF.

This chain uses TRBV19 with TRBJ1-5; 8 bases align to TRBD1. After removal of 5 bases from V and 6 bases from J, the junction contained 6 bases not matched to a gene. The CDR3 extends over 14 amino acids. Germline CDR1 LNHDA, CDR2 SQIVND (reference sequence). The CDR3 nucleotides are TGTGCCAGTAGTCCAGGGACAGGTGGTCAGCCCCAGCATTTT. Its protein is CASSPGTGGQPQHF.

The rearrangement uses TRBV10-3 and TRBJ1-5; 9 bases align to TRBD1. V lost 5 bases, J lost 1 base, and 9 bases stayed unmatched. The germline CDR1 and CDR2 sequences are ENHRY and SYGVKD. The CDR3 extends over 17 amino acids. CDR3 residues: CAISQTGTGRSNQPQHF. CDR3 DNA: TGTGCCATCAGTCAAACCGGGACAGGGAGGAGCAATCAGCCCCAGCATTTT.

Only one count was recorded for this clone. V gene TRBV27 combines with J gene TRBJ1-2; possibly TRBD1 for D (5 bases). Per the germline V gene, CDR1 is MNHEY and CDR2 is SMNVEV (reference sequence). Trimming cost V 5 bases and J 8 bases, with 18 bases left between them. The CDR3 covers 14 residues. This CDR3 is CASSTVGTGGGYTF. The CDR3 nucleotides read TGTGCCAGCAGTACTGTAGGGACGGGCGGAGGCTACACCTTC.

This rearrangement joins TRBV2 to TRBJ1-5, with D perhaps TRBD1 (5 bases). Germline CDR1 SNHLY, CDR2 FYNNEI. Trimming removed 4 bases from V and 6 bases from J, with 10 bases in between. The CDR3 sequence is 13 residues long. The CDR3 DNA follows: TGTGCCAGCAGTGCAGGGATGAGTCAGCCCCAGCATTTT. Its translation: CASSAGMSQPQHF.

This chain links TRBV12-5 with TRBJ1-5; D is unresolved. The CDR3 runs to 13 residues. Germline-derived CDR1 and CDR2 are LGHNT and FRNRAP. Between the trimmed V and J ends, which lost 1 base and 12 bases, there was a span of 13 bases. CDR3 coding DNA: TGTGCTAGTGGTTTGGGGGAAGATGGTAGCCAGCATTTT. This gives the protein CASGLGEDGSQHF.

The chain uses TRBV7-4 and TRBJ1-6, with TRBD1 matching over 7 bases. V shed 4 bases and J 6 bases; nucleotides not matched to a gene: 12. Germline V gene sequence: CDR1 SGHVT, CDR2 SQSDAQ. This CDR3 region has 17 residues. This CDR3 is CASSSARYRGSNSPLHF. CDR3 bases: TGTGCCAGCAGCTCAGCCCGGTACAGGGGATCTAATTCACCCCTCCACTTT.

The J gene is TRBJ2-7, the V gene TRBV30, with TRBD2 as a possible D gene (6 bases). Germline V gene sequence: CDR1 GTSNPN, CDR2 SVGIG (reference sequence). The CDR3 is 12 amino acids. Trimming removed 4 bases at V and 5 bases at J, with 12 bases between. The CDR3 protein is CAWNLGGDEQYF. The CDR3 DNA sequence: TGTGCCTGGAACTTGGGGGGAGACGAGCAGTACTTC.

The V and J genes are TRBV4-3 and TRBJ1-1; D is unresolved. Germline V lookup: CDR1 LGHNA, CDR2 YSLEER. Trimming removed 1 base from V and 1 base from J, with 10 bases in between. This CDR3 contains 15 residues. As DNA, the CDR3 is TGCGCCAGCAGCCAAGTCGGAAAACCGAACACTGAAGCTTTCTTT. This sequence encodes CASSQVGKPNTEAFF.

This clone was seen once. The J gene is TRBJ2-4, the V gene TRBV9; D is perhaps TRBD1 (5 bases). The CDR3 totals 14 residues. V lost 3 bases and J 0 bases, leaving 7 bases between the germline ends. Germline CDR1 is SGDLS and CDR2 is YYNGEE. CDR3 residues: CASSADRAKNIQYF. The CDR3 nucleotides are TGTGCCAGCAGCGCCGACAGAGCCAAAAACATTCAGTACTTC.

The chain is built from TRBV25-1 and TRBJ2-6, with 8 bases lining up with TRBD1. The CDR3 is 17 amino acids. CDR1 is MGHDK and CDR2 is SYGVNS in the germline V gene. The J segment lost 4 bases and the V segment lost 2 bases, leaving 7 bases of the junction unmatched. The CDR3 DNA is TGTGCCAGCAGTGAAGCAGGGGGCGCACCCGGGGCCAACGTCCTGACTTTC. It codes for CASSEAGGAPGANVLTF.

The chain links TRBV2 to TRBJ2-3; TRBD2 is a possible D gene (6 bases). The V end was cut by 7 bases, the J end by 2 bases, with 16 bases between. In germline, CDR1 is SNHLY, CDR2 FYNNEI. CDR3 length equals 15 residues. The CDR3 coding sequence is TGTGCCAGCATTAGGGAGGTCAGCTCCACAGATACGCAGTATTTT. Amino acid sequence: CASIREVSSTDTQYF.

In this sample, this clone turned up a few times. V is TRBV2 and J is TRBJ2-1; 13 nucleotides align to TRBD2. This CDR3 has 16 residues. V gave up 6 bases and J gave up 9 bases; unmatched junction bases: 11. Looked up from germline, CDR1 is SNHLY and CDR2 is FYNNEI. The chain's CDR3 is CASRVGTSGVSGEQFF. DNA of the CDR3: TGTGCCAGCAGAGTAGGGACTAGCGGGGTTAGCGGTGAGCAGTTCTTC.